These T cell receptor beta chains were read from a single sample in a study of patients and donors after allogeneic stem cell transplantation. TCRdb reanalysed the RT-PCR reads using MiXCR and keeps one entry per CDR3 protein. The data show 920,000 or so distinct CDR3 sequences, 15% to 20% seen once. Material for sequencing was blood, either unsorted or a sorted T cell fraction (not recorded which). The receptors come from a human donor who was either an allogeneic HSCT recipient or a stem cell or donor lymphocyte infusion donor (not recorded which). It is not recorded whose cells these are; they may come from a transplant donor. Each CDR3 is given with its conserved first and last residue. D genes are given only for firm matches. Size tells how often a clone was seen (once, few, many) or the class of an expanded clone, and some rows leave it out.

CDR3nt | CDR3aa | j_gene | v_gene | d_gene | abundance
TGTGCCAGCAGTTTTGCGGGGGGCCCCCAGCATTTT | CASSFAGGPQHF | TRBJ1-5 | TRBV12-3/TRBV12-4 | . | few
TGTGCCAGCAGCTTCGACAGGGGGCCCACTGAAGCTTTCTTT | CASSFDRGPTEAFF | TRBJ1-1 | TRBV7-2 | TRBD1 | many
TGTGCCAGCAGCCTTCCGGGACTAGTTAAGGATGAGCAGTTCTTC | CASSLPGLVKDEQFF | TRBJ2-1 | TRBV5-6 | TRBD2 | .
TGTGCCAGCAGTGTCCGGGACACCCGAGGGAACATTCAGTACTTC | CASSVRDTRGNIQYF | TRBJ2-4 | TRBV9 | . | few
TGTGCCAGCAGCGCAAGGACTAGCGGAAGAAATGAGCAGTTCTTC | CASSARTSGRNEQFF | TRBJ2-1 | TRBV7-2 | TRBD2 | few
TGTGCCAGCAGTCGCGGACGGTTCGATACGCAGTATTTT | CASSRGRFDTQYF | TRBJ2-3 | TRBV6-1 | . | .
TGTGCCATCAGAAGGACAGGGGTCACCGGGGAGCTGTTTTTT | CAIRRTGVTGELFF | TRBJ2-2 | TRBV10-3 | TRBD1 | few
TGCGGGGCCAGCCACTCCTACGAGCAGTACTTC | CGASHSYEQYF | TRBJ2-7 | TRBV20-1 | . | few
TGTGCCAGCAGTTTGGACCCTTACGGGGAGTATTTT | CASSLDPYGEYF | TRBJ2-3 | TRBV12-3/TRBV12-4 | . | many
TGTGCCAGTTTGGGACGACTCAGGGGTAAAACAGATACGCAGTATTTT | CASLGRLRGKTDTQYF | TRBJ2-3 | TRBV12-3/TRBV12-4 | . | .
TGTGCCAGCAGCGCATACGAGGGCCTCCAAGAGACCCAGTACTTC | CASSAYEGLQETQYF | TRBJ2-5 | TRBV7-3 | . | .
TGTGCCAGCGAATTAAAAGGGACCGGGGAGCTGTTTTTT | CASELKGTGELFF | TRBJ2-2 | TRBV6-6 | . | .
TGCAGTGCTAGAGATATGCAGGAATATCAGCCCCAGCATTTT | CSARDMQEYQPQHF | TRBJ1-5 | TRBV20-1 | . | many
TGTGCCAGCAGTAGGGGGGCACTGGGGACTGAAGCTTTCTTT | CASSRGALGTEAFF | TRBJ1-1 | TRBV27 | . | .
TGTGCCAGCAGGCGAACAGGGGAGAGGAACTATGGCTACACCTTC | CASRRTGERNYGYTF | TRBJ1-2 | TRBV11-2 | TRBD1 | .
TGTGCCAGCAGCAAGGGGCCCTTAGCGAACACTGAAGCTTTCTTT | CASSKGPLANTEAFF | TRBJ1-1 | TRBV4-2 | . | .
TGTGCCAGCAGTTTTCGGCAGGACACAGATACGCAGTATTTT | CASSFRQDTDTQYF | TRBJ2-3 | TRBV12-3/TRBV12-4 | . | many
TGTGCCATCAGTGATACAGGACGTAATGAAAAACTGTTTTTT | CAISDTGRNEKLFF | TRBJ1-4 | TRBV10-3 | . | .
TGCGCCAGCAGCACGGGGACAACGAATGAAAAACTGTTTTTT | CASSTGTTNEKLFF | TRBJ1-4 | TRBV5-1 | . | few
TGTGCCAGCAGCTCAAGGGGTTGGAACACCGGGGAGCTGTTTTTT | CASSSRGWNTGELFF | TRBJ2-2 | TRBV9 | . | few
TGCAGCGCCACGCGGGGCAGGGAGGGTGGCTACACCTTC | CSATRGREGGYTF | TRBJ1-2 | TRBV29-1 | . | .
TGTGCCAGCAGTTTACTGAGAGCGTTCTCCTACGAGCAGTACTTC | CASSLLRAFSYEQYF | TRBJ2-7 | TRBV27 | . | .
TGTGCCTGGAGTGTGGGAGTGGGGTTGGGCTCTGGGGCCAACGTCCTGACTTTC | CAWSVGVGLGSGANVLTF | TRBJ2-6 | TRBV30 | . | .
TGCGCCAGCAGCATCGGACAGGGAATGAACACTGAAGCTTTCTTT | CASSIGQGMNTEAFF | TRBJ1-1 | TRBV5-1 | TRBD1 | few
TGCAGCGTCGTTTGGGTGGGGGCCCCCTACAATGAGCAGTTCTTC | CSVVWVGAPYNEQFF | TRBJ2-1 | TRBV29-1 | . | few
TGTGCCAGCAGCCAGGAAAACCAGGGGCGCGGGTATGGCTACACCTTC | CASSQENQGRGYGYTF | TRBJ1-2 | TRBV4-2 | . | .
TGTGCCAGCAACGGACCTTATAGCAATCAGCCCCAGCATTTT | CASNGPYSNQPQHF | TRBJ1-5 | TRBV6-1 | . | .
TGTGCCAGCAGCCATCCTAATCCCTACGAGCAGTACTTC | CASSHPNPYEQYF | TRBJ2-7 | TRBV16 | . | .
TGCGCCAGCAGCTTGGTAACAGGCTCTGGCTACACCTTC | CASSLVTGSGYTF | TRBJ1-2 | TRBV5-1 | . | .
TGTGCCAGCAGTTTAGTTCCGTCGAGCTACGAGCAGTACTTC | CASSLVPSSYEQYF | TRBJ2-7 | TRBV12-3/TRBV12-4 | . | many
TGTGCCATCAGTGAGCCGACTAGCGGAATACATACGCAGTATTTT | CAISEPTSGIHTQYF | TRBJ2-3 | TRBV10-3 | TRBD2 | few
TGTGCCAGCTCACCAATACAGGGTTCGGCTGGAAACACCATATATTTT | CASSPIQGSAGNTIYF | TRBJ1-3 | TRBV18 | . | few
TGCAGTGCTAGAGCCCGTGGTGCGGGATCTAGTGATACGCAGTATTTT | CSARARGAGSSDTQYF | TRBJ2-3 | TRBV20-1 | . | few
TGCAGTGTACTAGCACGAGACAGGGGATACGAGCAGTACTTC | CSVLARDRGYEQYF | TRBJ2-7 | TRBV20-1 | TRBD1 | .
TGTGCCAGCAGTTCTCCCCGGGACAGGGGAAGCAATCAGCCCCAGCATTTT | CASSSPRDRGSNQPQHF | TRBJ1-5 | TRBV12-3/TRBV12-4 | TRBD1 | few
TGTGCCAGCTCACCAATCAGCGGGATGACTCTAACTGGGGCCAACGTCCTGACTTTC | CASSPISGMTLTGANVLTF | TRBJ2-6 | TRBV18 | TRBD2 | few
TGTGCCAGCAGCTCGGGACAGACATTCTATCAGCCCCAGCATTTT | CASSSGQTFYQPQHF | TRBJ1-5 | TRBV6-1 | TRBD1 | .
TGCAGTGCTAGAGTGGGGGTGGCCTACGAGCAGTACTTC | CSARVGVAYEQYF | TRBJ2-7 | TRBV20-1 | . | few
TGTGCCAGCAGTGAGAATAGGCAGGGAAACACTGAAGCTTTCTTT | CASSENRQGNTEAFF | TRBJ1-1 | TRBV25-1 | . | few
TGTGCCACCAGCAGAGCAGGGGCAGGGGGAAGCAATCAGCCCCAGCATTTT | CATSRAGAGGSNQPQHF | TRBJ1-5 | TRBV15 | TRBD1 | .
TGCGCCAGCAGCTCCGGGACAGGCCGAATTGCGGGAACTGAAGCTTTCTTT | CASSSGTGRIAGTEAFF | TRBJ1-1 | TRBV5-1 | TRBD1 | .
TGTGCCAGCAGCCCCGGGACTAGCAACCAAGAGACCCAGTACTTC | CASSPGTSNQETQYF | TRBJ2-5 | TRBV7-2 | TRBD2 | .
TGCAGTGCTAGTCCACAGGGGAGGAATGGCTACACCTTC | CSASPQGRNGYTF | TRBJ1-2 | TRBV20-1 | TRBD1 | .
TGTGCCAGCAGCGTGGACACCTCCTCTGGAAACACCATATATTTT | CASSVDTSSGNTIYF | TRBJ1-3 | TRBV3-1 | . | once
TGCAGTGCTAGAGCCGCAGGGGCGTCTAACTATGGCTACACCTTC | CSARAAGASNYGYTF | TRBJ1-2 | TRBV20-1 | . | .
TGTGCCAGCAGTTACTCGAGGGGACAGGGGGGAGAGACCCAGTACTTC | CASSYSRGQGGETQYF | TRBJ2-5 | TRBV6-5 | TRBD1 | .
TGTGCCAGCAGCGTGGGGCCCATTGGAAACACCATATATTTT | CASSVGPIGNTIYF | TRBJ1-3 | TRBV7-2 | . | .
TGCAGTGCTAGCCGGGACCCAGTATCTAACTACGAGCAGTACTTC | CSASRDPVSNYEQYF | TRBJ2-7 | TRBV20-1 | . | many
TGTGCCAGCAGAGGACGGTCCTCAAACACCATATATTTT | CASRGRSSNTIYF | TRBJ1-3 | TRBV6-1 | . | few
TGCAGTGCCAGACCGACTAGCTTCCACTACGAGCAGTACTTC | CSARPTSFHYEQYF | TRBJ2-7 | TRBV20-1 | TRBD2 | .
TGTGCCAGCAGTTTAGTACCGGGGGGGCCTCAAGAGACCCAGTACTTC | CASSLVPGGPQETQYF | TRBJ2-5 | TRBV12-3/TRBV12-4 | TRBD2 | few
TGTGCCACCAGCAGTCCTATAGGGGCCCAGTACTTC | CATSSPIGAQYF | TRBJ2-5 | TRBV15 | . | .
TGTGCCAGTAGTATCCCAGGCGGGATTTCCTACAATGAGCAGTTCTTC | CASSIPGGISYNEQFF | TRBJ2-1 | TRBV19 | . | .
TGTGCCAGCAGCGTATCGGACAGGGTTAGCTACACCTTC | CASSVSDRVSYTF | TRBJ1-2 | TRBV9 | TRBD1 | few